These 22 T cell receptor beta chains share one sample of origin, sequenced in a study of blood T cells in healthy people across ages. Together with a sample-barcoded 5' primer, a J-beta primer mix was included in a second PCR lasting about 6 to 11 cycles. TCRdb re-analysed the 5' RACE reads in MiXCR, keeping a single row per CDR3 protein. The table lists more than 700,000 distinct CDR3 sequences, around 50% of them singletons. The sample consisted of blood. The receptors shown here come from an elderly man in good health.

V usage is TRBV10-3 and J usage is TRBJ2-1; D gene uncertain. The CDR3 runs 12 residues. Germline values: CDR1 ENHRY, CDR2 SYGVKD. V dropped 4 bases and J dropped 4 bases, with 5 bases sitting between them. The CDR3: CAISGDYNEQFF. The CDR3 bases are TGTGCCATCAGTGGAGATTACAATGAGCAGTTCTTC.

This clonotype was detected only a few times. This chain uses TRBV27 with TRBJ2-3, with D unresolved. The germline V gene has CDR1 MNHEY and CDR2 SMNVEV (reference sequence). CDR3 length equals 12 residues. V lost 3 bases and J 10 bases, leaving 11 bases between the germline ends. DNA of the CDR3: TGTGCCAGCAGTTTGGAGCGTGGGGCGCAGTATTTT. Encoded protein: CASSLERGAQYF.

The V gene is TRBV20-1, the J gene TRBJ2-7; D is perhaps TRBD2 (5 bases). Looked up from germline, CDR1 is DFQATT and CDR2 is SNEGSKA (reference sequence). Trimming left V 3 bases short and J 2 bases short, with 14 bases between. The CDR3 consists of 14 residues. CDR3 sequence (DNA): TGCAGTGCTAGCGGTGAAATAGCGACCTACGAGCAGTACTTC. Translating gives CSASGEIATYEQYF.

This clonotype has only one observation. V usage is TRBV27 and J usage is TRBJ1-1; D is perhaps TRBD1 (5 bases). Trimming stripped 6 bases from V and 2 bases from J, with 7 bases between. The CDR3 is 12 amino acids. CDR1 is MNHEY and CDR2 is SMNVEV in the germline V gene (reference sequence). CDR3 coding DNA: TGTGCCAGCAGGACAGAAAACACTGAAGCTTTCTTT. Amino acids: CASRTENTEAFF.

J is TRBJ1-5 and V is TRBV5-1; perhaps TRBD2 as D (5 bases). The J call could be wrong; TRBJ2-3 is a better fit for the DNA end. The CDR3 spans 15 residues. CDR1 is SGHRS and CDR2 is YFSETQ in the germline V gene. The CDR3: CASSRNTGSNQPQYF. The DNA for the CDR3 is TGCGCCAGCAGCCGCAACACGGGAAGCAATCAGCCCCAGTATTTT.

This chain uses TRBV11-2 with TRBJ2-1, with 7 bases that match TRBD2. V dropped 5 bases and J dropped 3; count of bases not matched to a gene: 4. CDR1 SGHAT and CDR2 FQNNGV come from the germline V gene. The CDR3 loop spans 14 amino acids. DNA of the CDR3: TGTGCCAGCAGCGTTGGGGGGGGCTACAATGAGCAGTTCTTC. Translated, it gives CASSVGGGYNEQFF.

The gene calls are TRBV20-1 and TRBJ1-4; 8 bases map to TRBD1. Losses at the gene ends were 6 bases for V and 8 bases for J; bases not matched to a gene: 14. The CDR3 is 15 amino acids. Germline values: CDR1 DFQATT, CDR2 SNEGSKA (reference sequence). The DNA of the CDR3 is TGCAGTGCCGAAATTAACAGGGGGTTTGGCGAAAAACTGTTTTTT. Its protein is CSAEINRGFGEKLFF.

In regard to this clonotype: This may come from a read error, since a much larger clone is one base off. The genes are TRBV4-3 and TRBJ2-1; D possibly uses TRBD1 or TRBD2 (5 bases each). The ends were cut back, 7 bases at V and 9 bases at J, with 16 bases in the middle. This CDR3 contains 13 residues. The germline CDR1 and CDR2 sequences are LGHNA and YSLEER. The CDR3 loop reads CASNPRTGREQFF. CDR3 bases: TGCGCCAGCAACCCCCGAACGGGACGTGAGCAGTTCTTC.

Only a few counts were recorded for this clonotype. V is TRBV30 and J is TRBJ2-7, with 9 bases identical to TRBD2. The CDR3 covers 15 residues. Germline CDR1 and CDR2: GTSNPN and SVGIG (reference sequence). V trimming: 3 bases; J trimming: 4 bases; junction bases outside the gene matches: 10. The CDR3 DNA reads TGTGCCTGGAGGCCGCGGGGGGGGGCGGGTTACGAGCAGTACTTC. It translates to CAWRPRGGAGYEQYF.

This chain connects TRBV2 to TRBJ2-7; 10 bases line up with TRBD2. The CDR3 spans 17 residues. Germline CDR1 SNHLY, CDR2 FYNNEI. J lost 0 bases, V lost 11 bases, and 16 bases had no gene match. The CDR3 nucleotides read TGTGCCGGCATCCCAGGTCTAGCGGGAGAGGGCTCCTACGAGCAGTACTTC. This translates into CAGIPGLAGEGSYEQYF.

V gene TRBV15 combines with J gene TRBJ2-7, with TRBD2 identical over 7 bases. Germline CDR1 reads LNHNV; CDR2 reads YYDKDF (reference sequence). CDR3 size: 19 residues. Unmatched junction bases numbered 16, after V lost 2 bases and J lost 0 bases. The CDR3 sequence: CATSRPYLAEAASSYEQYF. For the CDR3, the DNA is TGTGCCACCAGCAGACCGTACCTAGCGGAGGCGGCGAGCTCCTACGAGCAGTACTTC.

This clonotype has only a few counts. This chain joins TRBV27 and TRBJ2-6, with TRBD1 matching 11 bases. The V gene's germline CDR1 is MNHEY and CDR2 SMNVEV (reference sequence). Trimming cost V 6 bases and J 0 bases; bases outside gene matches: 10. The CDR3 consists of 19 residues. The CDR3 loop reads CASRGQGVVLSSGANVLTF. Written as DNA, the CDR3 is TGTGCCAGCAGGGGACAGGGGGTGGTATTAAGCTCTGGGGCCAACGTCCTGACTTTC.

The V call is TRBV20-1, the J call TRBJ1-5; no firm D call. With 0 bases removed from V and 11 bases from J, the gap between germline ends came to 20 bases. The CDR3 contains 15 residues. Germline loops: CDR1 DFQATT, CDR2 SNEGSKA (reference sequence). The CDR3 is CSARDRGYLSGAQHF. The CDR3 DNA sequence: TGCAGTGCTAGAGATCGGGGTTACCTCTCGGGAGCCCAGCATTTT.

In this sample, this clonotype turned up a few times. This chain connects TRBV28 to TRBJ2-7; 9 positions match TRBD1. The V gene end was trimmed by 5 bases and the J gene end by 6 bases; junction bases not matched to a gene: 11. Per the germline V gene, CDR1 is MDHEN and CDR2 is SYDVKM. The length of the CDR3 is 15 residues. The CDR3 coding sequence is TGTGCCAGCAGTCGCCCAGGACAGGGGACTCGCGAGCAGTACTTC. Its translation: CASSRPGQGTREQYF.

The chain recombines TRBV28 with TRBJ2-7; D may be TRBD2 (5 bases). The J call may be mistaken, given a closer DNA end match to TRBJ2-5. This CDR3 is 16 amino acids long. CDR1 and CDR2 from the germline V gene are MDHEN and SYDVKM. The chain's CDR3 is CASSPSPGPAGQTQYF. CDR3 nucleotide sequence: TGTGCCAGCAGTCCTAGTCCTGGCCCCGCGGGCCAGACCCAGTACTTC.

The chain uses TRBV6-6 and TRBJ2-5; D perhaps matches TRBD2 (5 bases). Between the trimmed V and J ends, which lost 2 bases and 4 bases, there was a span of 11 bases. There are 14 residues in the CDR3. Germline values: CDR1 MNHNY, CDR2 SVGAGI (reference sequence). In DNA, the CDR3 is TGTGCCAGCAGTTACACCGGTGGAGGAGAGACCCAGTACTTC. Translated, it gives CASSYTGGGETQYF.

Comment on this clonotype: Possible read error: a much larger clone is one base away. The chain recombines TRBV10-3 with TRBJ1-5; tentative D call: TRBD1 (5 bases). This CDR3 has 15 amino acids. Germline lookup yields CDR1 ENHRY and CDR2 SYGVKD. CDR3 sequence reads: CAISESTATNQPRHF. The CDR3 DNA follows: TGTGCCATCAGTGAGTCGACAGCAACCAATCAGCCCCGGCATTTT.

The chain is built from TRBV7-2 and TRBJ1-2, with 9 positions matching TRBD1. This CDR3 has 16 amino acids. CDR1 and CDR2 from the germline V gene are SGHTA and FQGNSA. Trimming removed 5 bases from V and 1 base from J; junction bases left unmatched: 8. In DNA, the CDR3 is TGTGCCAGCAGCAAACGGACAGGGGCGGGTAACTATGGCTACACCTTC. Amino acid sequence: CASSKRTGAGNYGYTF.

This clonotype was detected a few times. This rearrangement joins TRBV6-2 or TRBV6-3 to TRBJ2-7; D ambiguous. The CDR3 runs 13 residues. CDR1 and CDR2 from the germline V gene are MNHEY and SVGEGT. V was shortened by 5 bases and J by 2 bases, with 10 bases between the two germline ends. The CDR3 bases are TGTGCCAGCAGTGCCGGGTTAACCTACGAGCAGTACTTC. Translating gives CASSAGLTYEQYF.

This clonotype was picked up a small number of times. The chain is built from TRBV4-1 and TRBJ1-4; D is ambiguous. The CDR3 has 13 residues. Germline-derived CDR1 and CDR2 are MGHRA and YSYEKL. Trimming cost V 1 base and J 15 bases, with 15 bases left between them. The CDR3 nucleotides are TGCGCCAGCAGCCAAGTGCTGGGGTATTCGGTGTTTTTT. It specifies CASSQVLGYSVFF.

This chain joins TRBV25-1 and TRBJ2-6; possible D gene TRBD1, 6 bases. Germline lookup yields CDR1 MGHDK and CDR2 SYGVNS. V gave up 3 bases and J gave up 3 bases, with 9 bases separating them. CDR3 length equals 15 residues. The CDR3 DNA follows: TGTGCCAGCAGTGATTGGGGGCATGGGGCCAACGTCCTGACTTTC. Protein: CASSDWGHGANVLTF.

The CDR3 loop is CAISALGGYNEQFF. CDR3 sequence (DNA): TGTGCCATCAGTGCTCTGGGGGGCTACAATGAGCAGTTCTTC. The chain carries TRBV10-3 and TRBJ2-1; a possible D gene is TRBD2 (6 bases). The germline V and J ends were trimmed by 4 bases and 3 bases, with 10 bases remaining between them. This CDR3 contains 14 residues. Germline V CDR1 and CDR2: ENHRY, SYGVKD.